This TCR beta chain was found in a study of regulatory T cells in long-lasting Graves disease. Study-wide results and caveats: Newly diagnosed patients had higher TCR diversity than persistent Graves' patients did.

Time point indicated: persistent/refractory GD, antithyroid drugs over 5 years with positive TRAb. TCR sequences were obtained from RNA taken from PBMCs. This clonotype has more than one count but fewer than ten. The antigen is undetermined. Germline CDR1 reads SQVTM; CDR2 reads ANQGSEA. Trimming removed 2 bases at V and 5 bases at J, with 12 bases between. The CDR3 spans 14 residues. Construction of TCR beta libraries relied on iRepertoire HTBI primers and on Arm-PCR targeting CDR3 regions. TCRdb reprocessed the multiplex PCR reads with MiXCR, giving one entry per CDR3 protein. The sample lists about 430,000 distinct CDR3 sequences, 21% occurring once.

The clonotype originates from a female donor with Graves disease. The source was peripheral blood mononuclear cells (PBMCs), collected when the disease was refractory, from a patient treated with antithyroid drugs. This rearrangement joins TRBV29-1 to TRBJ2-2, with D unresolved. CDR3 sequence: CSVEPETLTGELFF. For the CDR3, the DNA is TGCAGCGTTGAACCCGAAACGCTAACCGGGGAGCTGTTTTTT.